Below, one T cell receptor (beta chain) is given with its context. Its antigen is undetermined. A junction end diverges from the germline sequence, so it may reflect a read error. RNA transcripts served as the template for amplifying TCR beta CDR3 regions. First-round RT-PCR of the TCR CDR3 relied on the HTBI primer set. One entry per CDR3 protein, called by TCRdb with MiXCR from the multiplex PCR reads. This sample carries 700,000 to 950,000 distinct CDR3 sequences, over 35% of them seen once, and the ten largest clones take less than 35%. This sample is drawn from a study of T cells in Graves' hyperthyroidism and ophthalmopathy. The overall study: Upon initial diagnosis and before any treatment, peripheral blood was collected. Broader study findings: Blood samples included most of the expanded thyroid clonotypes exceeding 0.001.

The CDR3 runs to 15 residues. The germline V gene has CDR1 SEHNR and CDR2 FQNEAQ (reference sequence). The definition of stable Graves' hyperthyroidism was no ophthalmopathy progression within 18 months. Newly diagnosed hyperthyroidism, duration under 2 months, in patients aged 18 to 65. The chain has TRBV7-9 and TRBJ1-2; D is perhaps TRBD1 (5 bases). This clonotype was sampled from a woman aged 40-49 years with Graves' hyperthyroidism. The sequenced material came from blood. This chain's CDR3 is CAGSSRDALNYGYTF. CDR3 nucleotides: TGTGCCGGCAGCTCCCGGGACGCGTTAAACTATGGCTACACCTTC.